These T cell receptor beta chains were read from a single sample in a study of shared T cell receptors in the human thymus. Clones were read by immunoSEQ multiplex PCR, and TCRdb kept only the in-frame ones, dropping some. The data contain some 400,000 clones, just under 95% of them singletons. The sample taken for sequencing was thymocytes. The origin of the receptors is a human donor. CDR3s leave out the opening cysteine and the closing phenylalanine or tryptophan. Where a row states a size, it is once, few, many or the class of an expanded clone; other rows omit it.

j_call v_call clone_size cdr3_aa
TRBJ2-1 TRBV5-5 . ASSLGQGSSYNEQF
TRBJ2-7 TRBV7-2 . ASSLEPPDRECEQY
TRBJ1-1 TRBV5-6 . ASSLNTEAF
TRBJ1-1 TRBV9 . ASSVEQGELSAF
TRBJ1-2 TRBV28 . ASSPPIWDRGGYT
TRBJ1-2 TRBV19 . ASTTGTGDSNYGYT
TRBJ2-7 TRBV11-1 . ASSLLTDSYEQY
TRBJ2-3 TRBV7-2 . ASSLEVTSQDTDTQY
TRBJ1-1 TRBV23-1 . ASSQYGVRNTEAF
TRBJ2-5 TRBV5-6 . ASSPGAGYQETQY
TRBJ2-2 TRBV23-1 once ASSHRDRVRIPGELF
TRBJ1-2 TRBV6-1 . ASSVFNTAEGTDYGYT
TRBJ2-7 TRBV5-4 once ASSGGLIFYEQY
TRBJ1-3 TRBV15 once ATSVTRGEGTDGNTIY
TRBJ1-2 TRBV14 . ASSQEAATEAVNYGYT
TRBJ1-2 TRBV11-2 . ASSLSTNYGYT
TRBJ2-1 TRBV27 . ASGRPRRGVCNEQF
TRBJ2-1 TRBV15 . ATSRDPSGRAANEQF
TRBJ1-5 TRBV6-1 . ASSGQINQPQH
TRBJ2-3 TRBV7-3 . ASSLTASGRASTDTQY
TRBJ2-3 TRBV7-2 . ASSFSSGRGTDTQY
TRBJ1-1 TRBV29-1 . SVGAPRGSEAF
TRBJ2-6 TRBV13 . ASSRNGAGANVLT
TRBJ2-5 TRBV7-9 . ASSLSLGPETQY
TRBJ2-1 TRBV19 once ASSGWGEQF
TRBJ2-7 TRBV5-4 . ASSLLETSGNTYEQY
TRBJ1-4 TRBV7-2 . ASSWAGTSLNNEKLF
TRBJ2-3 TRBV2 . ASKIGQWTSTDTQY
TRBJ2-3 TRBV19 . ASKDPGRYTDTQY
TRBJ2-2 TRBV11-1 . ASSVDRGTGELF
TRBJ1-2 TRBV15 . ATNSDRGPGYT
TRBJ2-1 TRBV30 . AWSVPRGLARYNEQF
TRBJ2-1 TRBV11-1 . ASSSRAHTLKNEQF